The 21 T cell receptor beta chains listed next were all sequenced from one sample in a study of control samples from healthy donors and cancer patients. Using immunoSEQ multiplex PCR, the repertoire was profiled, and TCRdb retains in-frame clones only, with some absent. The sample records just under 80,000 clones, roughly 90% being singletons. The sample consisted of PBMCs. The receptors were gathered from a woman aged 55-75 years with head and neck cancer.

The chain combines TRBV30 with TRBJ2-2; D is undetermined. Germline assignment: CDR1 GTSNPN and CDR2 SVGIG (reference sequence). Between the trimmed V and J ends, which lost 2 bases and 7 bases, there was a span of 8 bases. The CDR3 totals 12 residues. CDR3 region: CAWSMGIGELFF. In DNA form, the CDR3 reads TGTGCCTGGAGTATGGGTATCGGGGAGCTGTTTTTT.

The rearrangement uses TRBV3-1 (or the pseudogene TRBV3-2) and TRBJ2-3; 9 bases agree with TRBD2. The V and J ends lost 3 bases and 2 bases, in that order; junction bases with no gene match: 9. CDR3 length: 17 amino acids. Germline assignment: CDR1 LGHDT and CDR2 YNNKEL (reference sequence). CDR3: CASSQGSGTSNTDTQYF. The CDR3 DNA is TGTGCCAGCAGCCAGGGAAGCGGGACTAGCAACACAGATACGCAGTATTTT.

The chain employs TRBV28 and TRBJ1-1; D ambiguous. The CDR3 covers 11 residues. V gave up 7 bases and J gave up 0 bases, with 3 bases separating them. Germline CDR1 MDHEN, CDR2 SYDVKM. The DNA for the CDR3 is TGTGCCAGCAAATTGAACACTGAAGCTTTCTTT. Translation gives CASKLNTEAFF.

The rearrangement joins TRBV7-6 to TRBJ2-5; weak D call: TRBD2 (7 bases). The CDR3 is 18 amino acids. Trimming removed 4 bases from V and 1 base from J, with 22 bases in between. Germline V gives CDR1 SGHVS, CDR2 FNYEAQ. CDR3 loop: CASSSGLGRGSFQETQYF. As DNA, the CDR3 is TGTGCCAGCAGCTCGGGACTGGGGAGGGGGAGTTTCCAAGAGACCCAGTACTTC.

The rearrangement links TRBV19 to TRBJ2-1; possible D gene TRBD2, 5 bases. CDR1 LNHDA and CDR2 SQIVND come from the germline V gene (reference sequence). Trimming removed 3 bases from V and 8 bases from J, with 14 bases in between. CDR3 length: 14 amino acids. CDR3 sequence (DNA): TGTGCCAGTAGTATTTCGACTACGCGGGATGAGCAGTTCTTC. Translated: CASSISTTRDEQFF.

The chain has TRBV7-2 and TRBJ2-1, with D perhaps TRBD2 (5 bases). This CDR3 is 14 amino acids long. With 0 bases removed from V and 4 bases from J, the gap between germline ends came to 7 bases. Germline V CDR1 and CDR2: SGHTA, FQGNSA. CDR3 sequence: CASSLATGYNEQFF. CDR3 sequence (DNA): TGTGCCAGCAGCTTAGCAACGGGGTACAATGAGCAGTTCTTC.

The V gene is TRBV28, the J gene TRBJ1-5; TRBD1 agrees at 8 bases. The CDR3 contains 17 residues. In germline, CDR1 is MDHEN, CDR2 SYDVKM. The junction had 9 bases not matched to a gene; V was cut back by 5 bases and J by 0 bases. CDR3 DNA sequence: TGTGCCAGCAGTATCGGACAGGGAATATCTAGCAATCAGCCCCAGCATTTT. Translated: CASSIGQGISSNQPQHF. Using reference TRBV28 and TRBJ1-5 for the parts outside the CDR3, the full variable domain is DVKVTQSSRYLVKRTGEKVFLECVQDMDHENMFWYRQDPGLGLRLIYFSYDVKMKEKGDIPEGYSVSREKKERFSLILESASTNQTSMYLCASSIGQGISSNQPQHFGDGTRLSIL.

The chain has TRBV10-3 and TRBJ2-3, with TRBD2 identical over 7 bases. Per the germline V gene, CDR1 is ENHRY and CDR2 is SYGVKD. CDR3 length: 17 amino acids. V lost 0 bases to trimming and J lost 1 base; unmatched junction nucleotides: 7. The CDR3 nucleotides read TGTGCCATCAGTGAGTCGACAAGCGGGACCCGCACAGATACGCAGTATTTT. This encodes CAISESTSGTRTDTQYF.

The V call is TRBV14, the J call TRBJ2-3, with TRBD2 matching 7 bases. The CDR3 totals 16 residues. Germline CDR1 is SGHDN and CDR2 is FVKESK. The junction had 11 bases not matched to a gene; V was cut back by 4 bases and J by 4 bases. The CDR3 loop reads CASSRWARERSDTQYF. CDR3 DNA sequence: TGTGCCAGCAGCCGATGGGCGCGGGAGCGCTCAGATACGCAGTATTTT. The full variable domain, completed using reference TRBV14 and TRBJ2-3, is EAGVTQFPSHSVIEKGQTVTLRCDPISGHDNLYWYRRVMGKEIKFLLHFVKESKQDESGMPNNRFLAERTGGTYSTLKVQPAELEDSGVYFCASSRWARERSDTQYFGPGTRLTVL.

This clone has only one observation. The genes are TRBV5-1 and TRBJ1-1; 10 bases agree with TRBD1. The length of the CDR3 is 19 residues. The junction had 15 bases not matched to a gene; V was cut back by 4 bases and J by 0 bases. In germline, CDR1 is SGHRS, CDR2 YFSETQ. CDR3 sequence: CASSRILGQGNTMNTEAFF. DNA of the CDR3: TGCGCCAGCAGCAGGATTCTGGGACAGGGGAATACCATGAACACTGAAGCTTTCTTT.

For the CDR3, the DNA is TGTGCCAGCAGTCCCTCGACTAGCGGGAGCGGCACCGGGGAGCTGTTTTTT. Residues: CASSPSTSGSGTGELFF. The chain combines TRBV28 with TRBJ2-2; 12 positions match TRBD2. CDR1 MDHEN and CDR2 SYDVKM come from the germline V gene. Trimming removed 5 bases from V and 4 bases from J; junction bases left unmatched: 8. This CDR3 region has 17 residues.

This clone was counted between two and nine times. J is TRBJ2-7 and V is TRBV7-2, with TRBD1 matching over 7 bases. CDR1 SGHTA and CDR2 FQGNSA come from the germline V gene. V lost 4 bases, J lost 3 bases, and 6 bases stayed unmatched. The CDR3 extends over 14 amino acids. Here the CDR3 reads CASSSGQKDYEQYF. The CDR3 DNA reads as TGTGCCAGCAGCTCGGGACAGAAGGACTACGAGCAGTACTTC.

The chain uses TRBV6-6 and TRBJ1-4; D unclear. The germline gives CDR1 MNHNY, CDR2 SVGAGI (reference sequence). V was pared by 3 bases and J by 6 bases, with 11 bases between. The CDR3 is made up of 14 amino acids. The CDR3 spells CASSYRTGDEKLFF. CDR3 sequence (DNA): TGTGCCAGCAGTTATCGTACGGGTGATGAAAAACTGTTTTTT.

The chain links TRBV7-3 to TRBJ2-1; TRBD2 is a possible D gene (5 bases). Trimming stripped 1 base from V and 9 bases from J, with 16 bases between. The CDR3 has 15 residues. The V gene's germline CDR1 is SGHTA and CDR2 FQGTGA. The CDR3, as DNA: TGTGCCAGCAGCTTAAGTGGCCCTAGCAGCGGTGAGCAGTTCTTC. Translation: CASSLSGPSSGEQFF.

As DNA, the CDR3 is TGTGCCAGCAGCCCCGGACGGAGCAATCAGCCCCAGCATTTT. Translation: CASSPGRSNQPQHF. J is TRBJ1-5 and V is TRBV27; D gene unclear. V was trimmed by 6 bases and J by 1 base, leaving 10 bases between them. The germline V gene encodes CDR1 MNHEY and CDR2 SMNVEV (reference sequence). CDR3 length: 14 amino acids.

The chain joins TRBV5-1 to TRBJ2-2; TRBD1 or TRBD2 may be the D gene (6 bases each). The CDR3 has 14 residues. V shed 5 bases and J shed 0 bases, with 8 bases lying between them. Germline CDR1 SGHRS, CDR2 YFSETQ. The CDR3 loop reads CASREGANTGELFF. The CDR3 DNA is TGCGCCAGCAGGGAGGGGGCGAACACCGGGGAGCTGTTTTTT.

This sequence joins TRBV20-1 and TRBJ2-7, with TRBD2 as a possible D gene (6 bases). This CDR3 is 14 amino acids long. Trimming removed 3 bases from V and 2 bases from J, with 14 bases in between. The germline V gene has CDR1 DFQATT and CDR2 SNEGSKA (reference sequence). The CDR3 here is CSASRAGSAYEQYF. In DNA, the CDR3 is TGCAGTGCTAGTCGGGCGGGATCTGCCTACGAGCAGTACTTC.

The V call is TRBV15, the J call TRBJ2-3; D unclear. Per the germline V gene, CDR1 is LNHNV and CDR2 is YYDKDF (reference sequence). The CDR3 extends over 14 amino acids. V gave up 1 base and J gave up 6 bases, with 11 bases separating them. The CDR3 bases are TGTGCCACCAGCAGAGGTTACTCCATGGATACGCAGTATTTT. Translation: CATSRGYSMDTQYF.

With respect to this clone: One end of the junction fails to match germline, which may point to a read error. The chain couples TRBV4-2 to TRBJ2-3; 9 positions match TRBD1. CDR1 and CDR2 from the germline V gene are LGHNA and YNFKEQ. CDR3 length equals 18 residues. DNA for the CDR3: TGTGCCAGCAACCAAAGAATAACCGGGACAGGGATCACAGATACGCAGTATTTT. Its protein product is CASNQRITGTGITDTQYF.

This chain links TRBV28 with TRBJ2-7; D call uncertain. This CDR3 is 12 amino acids long. V dropped 6 bases and J dropped 12 bases, with 18 bases sitting between them. Germline V gene data show CDR1 as MDHEN and CDR2 as SYDVKM. The DNA for the CDR3 is TGTGCCAGCAGCCTCGGTGGGCAGGAAGCGTACTTC. Its protein product is CASSLGGQEAYF.

This rearrangement joins TRBV10-1 to TRBJ2-1; D is undetermined. The CDR3 covers 13 residues. The germline gives CDR1 WNHNN, CDR2 SYGVQD (reference sequence). V was shortened by 1 base and J by 5 bases, with 6 bases between the two germline ends. The DNA for the CDR3 is TGCGCCAGCAGTGAGTATGGAGACAATGAGCAGTTCTTC. Amino acids: CASSEYGDNEQFF.